This T cell receptor (beta chain) originates from a study of shared clonotypes between healthy human individuals. Study summary: The study drew on a couple of women and three men aged 18 to 49 as donors.

With respect to this clone: This CDR3 is also generated by other DNA sequences in the sample.

Unmatched junction bases numbered 4, after V lost 4 bases and J lost 6 bases. The CDR3 is 13 residues long. Germline V gene data show CDR1 as SGHRS and CDR2 as YFSETQ. Deep-level settings were used for running the assay. TCRdb's copy holds only in-frame clones and misses some; the assay was immunoSEQ multiplex PCR. The sample lists about 1.1 million clones; around 82% were seen once. This chain links TRBV5-1 with TRBJ1-1; 9 bases align to TRBD1. This sequence was found in a man aged 18-30 years in good health. Some clones in this sample may be carry-over from other donors' samples. Sequences were obtained from memory CD4+ T cells from PBMCs. Sample subset: CD45RA-negative fraction. CDR3 residues: CASSLTGGAEAFF. For the CDR3, the DNA is TGCGCCAGCAGCCTTACAGGGGGCGCTGAAGCTTTCTTT.